This TCR beta chain was identified during a study of breast tumors, draining lymph nodes, adjacent tissues. General observations from the study: Most tumor T cells seemingly derive from lymph node, then expand in tumor. Tumors had less TCR diversity than lymph nodes, more than nontumor tissue.

The CDR3 runs to 14 residues. Germline V gene data show CDR1 as MNHEY and CDR2 as SVGAGI. V lost 8 bases to trimming and J lost 7 bases, with 20 bases between them. TCRdb analysed the multiplex PCR reads with MiXCR anew, one entry per CDR3 protein. The table shows about 230,000 distinct CDR3 sequences, with 32% occurring only once. Notes on this clonotype: Its antigen is not known.

The lymph nodes were axillary draining lymph nodes from breast cancer patients. The sequence derives from a female donor with breast cancer. Some clones in this sample may be carry-over from other donors' samples. The genes are TRBV6-5 and TRBJ1-2, with D possibly being TRBD1 (5 bases). Sequencing was carried out using axillary lymph node tissue. CDR3 nucleotide sequence: TGTGCCAGCGGGCCCGGGGCCAGGATGGGTGGCTACACCTTC. Translation gives CASGPGARMGGYTF.